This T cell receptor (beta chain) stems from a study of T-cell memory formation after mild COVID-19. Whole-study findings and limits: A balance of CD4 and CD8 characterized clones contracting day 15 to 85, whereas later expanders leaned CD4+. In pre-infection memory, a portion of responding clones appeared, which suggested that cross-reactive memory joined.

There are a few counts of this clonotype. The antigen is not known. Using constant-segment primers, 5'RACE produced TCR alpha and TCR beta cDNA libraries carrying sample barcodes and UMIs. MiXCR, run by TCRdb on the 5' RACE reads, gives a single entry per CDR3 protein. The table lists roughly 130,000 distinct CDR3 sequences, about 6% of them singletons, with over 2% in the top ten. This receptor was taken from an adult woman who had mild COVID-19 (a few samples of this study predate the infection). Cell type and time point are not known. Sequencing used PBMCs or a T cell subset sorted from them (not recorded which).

CDR3 loop: CASTAGLMNTEAFF. The CDR3 nucleotides are TGTGCCAGTACCGCCGGACTGATGAACACTGAAGCTTTCTTT. This chain connects TRBV19 to TRBJ1-1; D is unclear. V lost 7 bases and J 0 bases, leaving 12 bases between the germline ends. The CDR3 has 14 residues. From germline, CDR1 is LNHDA and CDR2 SQIVND (reference sequence).